The rows below give T cell receptor beta chains drawn from one sample of a study of blood T cell repertoires in COVID-19. Assay: immunoSEQ multiplex PCR; the TCRdb copy retains only in-frame clones and omits some. This sample has approximately 100,000 clones; 88% occur once, and the top ten carry about 6.3%. The sample taken for sequencing was peripheral blood. Receptor source: a woman in her sixties or seventies with acute or convalescent COVID-19. Each CDR3 is given with its conserved first and last residue. The order of the fields is CDR3 protein, CDR3 DNA, J gene, V gene, D gene. A D gene is named only where the DNA matches it firmly.

CDR3aa: CASSIILAGGNSYNEQFF
CDR3nt: TGTGCCAGTAGTATAATACTAGCGGGAGGGAACTCCTACAATGAGCAGTTCTTC
j_gene: TRBJ2-1
v_gene: TRBV19
d_gene: TRBD2

CDR3aa: CASSRDRFEPQHF
CDR3nt: TGTGCCAGTAGCAGGGACAGGTTTGAGCCCCAGCATTTT
j_gene: TRBJ1-5
v_gene: TRBV19
d_gene: TRBD1

CDR3aa: CASSQDPQKNIQYF
CDR3nt: TGCGCCAGCAGCCAAGATCCCCAGAAAAACATTCAGTACTTC
j_gene: TRBJ2-4
v_gene: TRBV4-1
d_gene: NA

CDR3aa: CASSSIGAFHEQYF
CDR3nt: TGTGCCAGCAGTTCGATAGGGGCCTTTCACGAGCAGTACTTC
j_gene: TRBJ2-7
v_gene: TRBV27
d_gene: NA

CDR3aa: CASSLEGESGNTIYF
CDR3nt: TGTGCCAGCAGCTTAGAGGGGGAATCTGGAAACACCATATATTTT
j_gene: TRBJ1-3
v_gene: TRBV7-9
d_gene: NA

CDR3aa: CASSPFTSTDTQYF
CDR3nt: TGTGCCAGCAGCCCTTTCACTAGCACAGATACGCAGTATTTT
j_gene: TRBJ2-3
v_gene: TRBV27
d_gene: NA

CDR3aa: CASSSGPGQGNEKLFF
CDR3nt: TGTGCCAGCAGTTCAGGACCGGGACAGGGGAATGAAAAACTGTTTTTT
j_gene: TRBJ1-4
v_gene: TRBV6-5
d_gene: TRBD1

CDR3aa: CASSLDGLMNTEAFF
CDR3nt: TGCGCCAGCAGCTTGGATGGGCTTATGAACACTGAAGCTTTCTTT
j_gene: TRBJ1-1
v_gene: TRBV5-1
d_gene: NA

CDR3aa: CSASGTGTYNEQFF
CDR3nt: TGCAGTGCTAGTGGTACAGGGACCTACAATGAGCAGTTCTTC
j_gene: TRBJ2-1
v_gene: TRBV20-1
d_gene: NA

CDR3aa: CASELAGVYNEQFF
CDR3nt: TGCGCCAGCGAACTAGCGGGAGTCTACAATGAGCAGTTCTTC
j_gene: TRBJ2-1
v_gene: TRBV10-2
d_gene: TRBD2

CDR3aa: CASSLGRTGDGYTF
CDR3nt: TGCGCCAGCAGCTTGGGAAGGACAGGGGACGGCTACACCTTC
j_gene: TRBJ1-2
v_gene: TRBV5-1
d_gene: TRBD1

CDR3aa: CASSLTQETQYF
CDR3nt: TGTGCCAGCAGTTTAACTCAAGAGACCCAGTACTTC
j_gene: TRBJ2-5
v_gene: TRBV28
d_gene: NA